These 15 T cell receptor beta chains share one sample of origin, sequenced in a study of blood T cell repertoires in COVID-19. Method: immunoSEQ multiplex PCR; TCRdb's copy keeps in-frame clones and lacks some. The table lists about 300,000 clones, about 87% of them singletons. Sequenced material: peripheral blood. The receptors were gathered from a woman in her twenties or thirties who had recovered from COVID-19.

The chain recombines TRBV11-3 with TRBJ2-3; 9 nucleotides match TRBD1. Germline CDR1 is SGHNT and CDR2 is YENEEA. V shed 5 bases, J shed 2 bases, and the junction held 2 bases outside the gene matches. The CDR3 totals 14 residues. DNA of the CDR3: TGTGCCAGCAGCGACAGGGGGACCACAGATACGCAGTATTTT. Its protein product is CASSDRGTTDTQYF.

V is TRBV6-6 and J is TRBJ2-7; 10 bases match TRBD1. Unmatched junction bases numbered 5, after V lost 5 bases and J lost 4 bases. The CDR3 loop spans 14 amino acids. CDR1 is MNHNY and CDR2 is SVGAGI in the germline V gene (reference sequence). The CDR3 coding sequence is TGTGCCAGCAGTCCCGGGACAGGGGTGTACGAGCAGTACTTC. The encoded protein is CASSPGTGVYEQYF.

This clone has only one observation. This sequence joins TRBV24-1 and TRBJ2-2; D ambiguous. This CDR3 is built from 15 residues. Germline V lookup: CDR1 KGHDR, CDR2 SFDVKD. Trimming removed 5 bases from V and 5 bases from J, with 14 bases in between. CDR3 coding DNA: TGTGCCACCAGTGCGAGCCAGACACGTACCGGGGAGCTGTTTTTT. This codes for CATSASQTRTGELFF.

V gene TRBV6-5 combines with J gene TRBJ1-6; 8 bases match TRBD1. The CDR3 has 15 amino acids. V gave up 3 bases and J gave up 11 bases; unmatched junction bases: 9. The germline V gene encodes CDR1 MNHEY and CDR2 SVGAGI. The CDR3 spells CASSYGTGQVTPLHF. Written as DNA, the CDR3 is TGTGCCAGCAGTTATGGGACAGGCCAAGTAACACCCCTCCACTTT.

This chain connects TRBV28 to TRBJ2-1; a possible D gene is TRBD1 (6 bases). From germline, CDR1 is MDHEN and CDR2 SYDVKM. The V end lost 6 bases, the J end lost 6 bases, and 18 bases lay between the germline ends. This CDR3 contains 15 residues. The DNA for the CDR3 is TGTGCCAGCAGCCAACTGGTCAGGACAGTCAATGAGCAGTTCTTC. This translates into CASSQLVRTVNEQFF.

CDR3 bases: TGCAGCGACGGGGGGGCCGACTACAATGAGCAGTTCTTC. Protein product: CSDGGADYNEQFF. The chain recombines TRBV29-1 with TRBJ2-1; TRBD2 agrees at 8 bases. The CDR3 has 13 amino acids. Trimming took 7 bases from V and 3 from J; bases not matched to a gene: 5. Germline values: CDR1 SQVTM, CDR2 ANQGSEA.

V is TRBV19 and J is TRBJ2-5, with D uncertain. The germline CDR1 and CDR2 sequences are LNHDA and SQIVND (reference sequence). Trimming stripped 3 bases from V and 5 bases from J, with 10 bases between. The CDR3 is 13 residues long. CDR3 nucleotide sequence: TGTGCCAGTAGTATGGGCAAGATGGAGACCCAGTACTTC. Its translation is CASSMGKMETQYF.

The chain's CDR3 is CAGGRGGTEAFF. The CDR3 DNA follows: TGTGCCGGCGGTCGAGGTGGCACTGAAGCTTTCTTT. The chain has TRBV11-2 and TRBJ1-1; no definite D call. V was pared by 11 bases and J by 4 bases, with 14 bases between. The CDR3 consists of 12 residues. Per the germline V gene, CDR1 is SGHAT and CDR2 is FQNNGV.

This clone was seen just once. Other DNA sequences in this specimen translate into the identical CDR3. The CDR3 DNA reads as TGTGCCAGCAGTGAGGGGGCAGGGTCACCCCTCCACTTT. As protein: CASSEGAGSPLHF. This chain joins TRBV25-1 and TRBJ1-6, with a tentative D call TRBD1 (6 bases). The CDR3 has 13 amino acids. Germline V gene lookup returns CDR1 MGHDK and CDR2 SYGVNS. The V end was cut by 3 bases, the J end by 10 bases, with 10 bases between.

This rearrangement joins TRBV6-5 to TRBJ2-1; 15 bases fit TRBD2. J was trimmed by 8 bases and V by 4 bases; bases with no gene match: 0. CDR3 length: 14 residues. The germline CDR1 and CDR2 sequences are MNHEY and SVGAGI. The CDR3 spells CASSWTSGGDEQFF. For the CDR3, the DNA is TGTGCCAGCAGTTGGACTAGCGGGGGGGATGAGCAGTTCTTC.

This sequence joins TRBV2 and TRBJ1-4; possible D gene TRBD1, 5 bases. The germline CDR1 and CDR2 sequences are SNHLY and FYNNEI. The CDR3 totals 14 residues. V shed 6 bases and J shed 0 bases, with 8 bases lying between them. The CDR3 here is CASRGPTTNEKLFF. The DNA of the CDR3 is TGTGCCAGCAGGGGGCCTACAACTAATGAAAAACTGTTTTTT.

The chain carries TRBV5-1 and TRBJ2-5, with 7 positions matching TRBD1. CDR1 SGHRS and CDR2 YFSETQ come from the germline V gene. The CDR3 is 15 amino acids. With V trimmed by 7 bases and J by 3 bases, 12 bases remained unmatched. CDR3 protein: CASCQGGLREETQYF. CDR3 coding DNA: TGCGCCAGCTGCCAAGGGGGCCTAAGGGAAGAGACCCAGTACTTC.

The gene calls are TRBV9 and TRBJ2-5; D gene unclear. The V end lost 0 bases, the J end lost 2 bases, and 11 bases lay between the germline ends. This CDR3 has 15 amino acids. Germline V gives CDR1 SGDLS, CDR2 YYNGEE. The CDR3 DNA follows: TGTGCCAGCAGCGTAGAAACGGGTGGACAAGAGACCCAGTACTTC. Translating gives CASSVETGGQETQYF.

This clone has just a few counts. In nucleotides, the CDR3 is TGTGCCAGCAGAGGGCGGGTAGGGTGGAATACGCAGTATTTT. Protein: CASRGRVGWNTQYF. The V gene is TRBV27, the J gene TRBJ2-3; a weak D match, TRBD2 (5 bases). The germline V gene encodes CDR1 MNHEY and CDR2 SMNVEV (reference sequence). The V gene lost 6 bases and the J gene lost 7 bases, with 17 bases spanning the gap. This CDR3 has 14 residues.

The chain employs TRBV6-2 or TRBV6-3 and TRBJ1-5, with TRBD1 identical over 9 bases. Trimming at V came to 5 bases and at J to 5 bases, leaving 16 bases not matched to a gene. CDR3 length equals 18 residues. Germline V gene lookup returns CDR1 MNHEY and CDR2 SVGEGT. The CDR3 reads CASSGPRDRVSWDQPQHF. The CDR3 DNA follows: TGTGCCAGCAGTGGCCCTAGGGACAGGGTCTCTTGGGATCAGCCCCAGCATTTT.